The present TCR beta chain was sequenced within a study of cytomegalovirus exposure and HLA in healthy donors. Overall study context: An earlier analysis identified fewer than 130 million unique TCR beta sequences in 150 million to 200 million T cells. Overall study findings and caveats: In vitro work confirmed that three CMV-associated chains recognize CMV antigens. Researchers had no immune exposure information except CMV serostatus available.

A word on this clone: Antigen: not known.

The V end lost 5 bases, the J end lost 6 bases, and 18 bases lay between the germline ends. From germline, CDR1 is SGHRS and CDR2 YFSETQ. The CDR3 extends over 15 amino acids. The primer mix had 60 Vbeta and 13 Jbeta primers. Profiled with immunoSEQ multiplex PCR; TCRdb holds only in-frame clones, not every one. The sample yields 130,000 to 150,000 clones, around 82% seen once. The sequence derives from a man in his forties or fifties in good health and CMV-seropositive. V usage is TRBV5-1 and J usage is TRBJ2-4; D is possibly TRBD1 (5 bases). The sequenced sample was PBMCs. The CDR3 DNA follows: TGCGCCAGCAGACAGGAACAGAACGTCGGAAACATTCAGTACTTC. Translated, it gives CASRQEQNVGNIQYF.